This T cell receptor (beta chain) was sequenced in a study of regulatory T cells in long-lasting Graves disease. Specified time point: persistent/refractory GD, antithyroid drugs over 5 years with positive TRAb. Making the TCR library involved RNA that had been extracted from PBMCs. Findings of the study overall: Lower TCR diversity was seen in persistent Graves' patients than in newly diagnosed ones.

As to this clonotype: Antigen unknown. A much larger clone differs by one base, so this may be a read error.

The CDR3 has 17 amino acids. Germline V gene sequence: CDR1 LGHDT, CDR2 YNNKEL (reference sequence). Assembly of TCR beta libraries relied on iRepertoire HTBI primers together with Arm-PCR of CDR3 regions. TCRdb passed the multiplex PCR reads through MiXCR, listing each CDR3 protein once. The table shows under 500,000 distinct CDR3 sequences, with around 20% occurring only once. This sample comprised peripheral blood mononuclear cells (PBMCs), obtained when the disease was refractory, from a patient treated with antithyroid drugs. This TCR derives from a female donor with Graves disease. The chain has TRBV3-1 and TRBJ1-1; no clear D gene. CDR3 residues: CASSQVTTVLRNTGAFF. The CDR3 nucleotides are TGTGCCAGCAGCCAAGTAACGACGGTACTACGGAACACTGGAGCTTTCTTT.